The 10 T cell receptor beta chains below were found in one sample sequenced in a study of cytomegalovirus exposure and HLA in healthy donors. PCR primers comprised 60 Vbeta and 13 Jbeta primers. Repertoires were generated with immunoSEQ multiplex PCR, while TCRdb's copy carries only in-frame clones and drops some. The sample contains about 140,000 clones, roughly 80% of which appear only once. The sequencing sample was made of PBMCs. The receptor source for this set is a middle-aged man in good health and CMV-seropositive.

The rearrangement uses TRBV30 and TRBJ1-2; D remains ambiguous. V lost 0 bases and J 5 bases, leaving 13 bases between the germline ends. This CDR3 contains 14 residues. Per the germline V gene, CDR1 is GTSNPN and CDR2 is SVGIG (reference sequence). The CDR3: CAWSVRPGNYGYTF. CDR3 nucleotides: TGTGCCTGGAGTGTACGGCCGGGTAATTATGGCTACACCTTC.

The genes are TRBV5-6 and TRBJ1-2; a possible D gene is TRBD1 (6 bases). The CDR3 length is 12 residues. Trimming took off 4 bases at V and 8 bases at J, with 12 bases between the two ends. The germline gives CDR1 SGHDT, CDR2 YYEEEE. CDR3 loop: CASSPGQLGYTF. CDR3 in DNA: TGTGCCAGCAGCCCCGGACAGCTCGGCTACACCTTC.

Worth noting for this clone: At one of its ends the junction is not consistent with the germline gene, which may arise from a read error. V is TRBV6-5 and J is TRBJ1-5, with 8 bases aligning to TRBD1. This CDR3 comprises 15 residues. Germline CDR1 is MNHEY and CDR2 is SVGAGI. The CDR3 region is CACRSGQGYNQPQHF. Here the CDR3 DNA reads TGTGCCTGCAGATCCGGACAGGGATACAATCAGCCCCAGCATTTT.

This chain uses TRBV7-9 with TRBJ1-5; no definite D call. Germline-derived CDR1 and CDR2 are SEHNR and FQNEAQ (reference sequence). The CDR3 contains 13 residues. Deletions cut 2 bases from V and 1 base from J, with 3 bases between. CDR3 residues: CASSLISNQPQHF. CDR3 coding DNA: TGTGCCAGCAGCTTAATAAGCAATCAGCCCCAGCATTTT.

This chain connects TRBV6-5 to TRBJ2-7, with TRBD1 matching 7 bases. This CDR3 is 14 amino acids long. The V gene's germline CDR1 is MNHEY and CDR2 SVGAGI. Unmatched junction bases numbered 3, after V lost 2 bases and J lost 2 bases. DNA for the CDR3: TGTGCCAGCAGTTACGCAAGGGGGCCCTACGAGCAGTACTTC. Amino acids: CASSYARGPYEQYF.

V is TRBV7-9 and J is TRBJ2-7; the D gene is possibly TRBD2 (5 bases). The CDR3 sequence is 12 residues long. Between the trimmed V and J ends, which lost 5 bases and 6 bases, there was a span of 11 bases. CDR1 and CDR2 from the germline V gene are SEHNR and FQNEAQ (reference sequence). For the CDR3, the DNA is TGTGCCAGCAGCCTAATTGAGGGCGAGCAGTACTTC. Its translation: CASSLIEGEQYF.

This clone came up once. The rearrangement uses TRBV18 and TRBJ1-4, with 12 bases fitting TRBD1. Trimming cost V 5 bases and J 7 bases; bases outside gene matches: 14. Germline CDR1 is KGHSH and CDR2 is LQKENI. The CDR3 has 18 amino acids. The CDR3 DNA reads as TGTGCCAGCTCAACTACCGGGACAGGGGGCTCCCCGCGTGAAAAACTGTTTTTT. The encoded protein is CASSTTGTGGSPREKLFF.

V gene TRBV7-9 combines with J gene TRBJ1-4, with TRBD1 identical over 9 bases. CDR3 size: 15 residues. V lost 5 bases, J lost 8 bases, and 9 bases stayed unmatched. CDR1 SEHNR and CDR2 FQNEAQ come from the germline V gene (reference sequence). Here the CDR3 DNA reads TGTGCCAGCAGCATCCCGGGACAGGGCGAAGAAAAACTGTTTTTT. Translation gives CASSIPGQGEEKLFF.

Regarding this clone: A read error may account for a junction end that differs from germline. The rearrangement links TRBV19 to TRBJ2-5; D remains ambiguous. Germline assignment: CDR1 LNHDA and CDR2 SQIVND (reference sequence). This CDR3 is built from 13 residues. The CDR3 reads CASSIDSQEAQYF. The CDR3 coding sequence is TGTGCCAGTAGTATAGATTCCCAAGAGGCCCAGTACTTC.

The V call is TRBV9, the J call TRBJ2-2; tentative D call: TRBD1 (6 bases). This CDR3 region has 16 residues. Trimming took off 0 bases at V and 4 bases at J, with 13 bases between the two ends. CDR1 is SGDLS and CDR2 is YYNGEE in the germline V gene. CDR3 sequence (DNA): TGTGCCAGCAGCGTAGAGGCAGGGGCTAGCACCGGGGAGCTGTTTTTT. This translates into CASSVEAGASTGELFF.